Listed below are T cell receptor beta chains from one sample, sequenced in a study of breast tumors, draining lymph nodes, adjacent tissues. From the multiplex PCR reads, TCRdb called clonotypes with MiXCR, one entry per CDR3 protein. The sample lists about 140,000 distinct CDR3 sequences; approximately 29% were seen once. Sample: axillary lymph node tissue. These receptors came from a female donor with breast cancer. Some clones in this sample may be carry-over from other donors' samples. The CDR3 runs from the conserved cysteine through the conserved F or W. The order of the fields is CDR3 length, clone size, J gene, V gene, CDR3 protein. Clone size is stated in some rows and not others, as once, few, many or a class when expanded.

15	many	TRBJ1-6	TRBV6-1	CASSEAVQQNSPLHF
14	.	TRBJ2-5	TRBV12-5	CASGFAGGIQTQYF
15	many	TRBJ1-6	TRBV30	CAWSWGGGVNSPLHF
16	many	TRBJ2-3	TRBV7-4	CASSFRQGAGSDTQYF
17	many	TRBJ2-3	TRBV19	CASSTHKAGGLQDTQYF
14	.	TRBJ2-3	TRBV7-3	CASSLSNYGDTQYF
13	many	TRBJ1-3	TRBV5-1	CASSLGPANTIYF
16	many	TRBJ1-2	TRBV28	CASSSTGGGLISGYTF
17	many	TRBJ2-1	TRBV10-1	CASSVGSGGEGYNEQFF
15	.	TRBJ2-3	TRBV18	CASSPPGQNTDTQYF
15	many	TRBJ2-1	TRBV7-9	CASSQRGFSYNEQFF
17	many	TRBJ2-3	TRBV11-2	CASSQTLAGSIFDTQYF
14	.	TRBJ1-5	TRBV19	CASSIPGIPQPQHF
16	.	TRBJ2-2	TRBV9	CASSVVGGPNTGELFF
14	.	TRBJ2-7	TRBV20-1	CSASQQGSYNEQYF
13	many	TRBJ2-3	TRBV19	CASSIDLTDTQYF
14	.	TRBJ2-1	TRBV7-8	CASSSGGLTNEQFF
16	few	TRBJ2-1	TRBV10-1	CASSVSQASRNNEQFF